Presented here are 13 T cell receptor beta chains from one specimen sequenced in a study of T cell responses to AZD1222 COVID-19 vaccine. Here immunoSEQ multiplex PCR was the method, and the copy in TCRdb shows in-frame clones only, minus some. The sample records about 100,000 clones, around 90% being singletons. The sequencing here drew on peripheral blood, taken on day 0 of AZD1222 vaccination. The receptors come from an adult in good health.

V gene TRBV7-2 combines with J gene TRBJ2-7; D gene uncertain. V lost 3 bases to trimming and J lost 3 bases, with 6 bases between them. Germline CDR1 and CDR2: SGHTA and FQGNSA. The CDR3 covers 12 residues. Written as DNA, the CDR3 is TGTGCCAGCAGCTTCGCCCACTACGAGCAGTACTTC. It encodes CASSFAHYEQYF.

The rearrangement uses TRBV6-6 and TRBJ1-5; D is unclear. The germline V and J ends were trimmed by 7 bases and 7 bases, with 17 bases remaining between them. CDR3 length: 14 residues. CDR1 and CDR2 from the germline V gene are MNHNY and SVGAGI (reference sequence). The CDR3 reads CASIQDRLGQPQHF. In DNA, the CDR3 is TGTGCCAGCATCCAGGACCGTCTTGGGCAGCCCCAGCATTTT.

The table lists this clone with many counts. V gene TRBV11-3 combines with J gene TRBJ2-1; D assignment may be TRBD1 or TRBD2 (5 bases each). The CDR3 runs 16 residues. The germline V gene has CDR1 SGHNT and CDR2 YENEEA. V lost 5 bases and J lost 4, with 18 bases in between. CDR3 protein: CASSPSSGDGYNEQFF. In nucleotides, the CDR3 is TGTGCCAGCAGCCCGTCTTCCGGGGACGGGTACAATGAGCAGTTCTTC.

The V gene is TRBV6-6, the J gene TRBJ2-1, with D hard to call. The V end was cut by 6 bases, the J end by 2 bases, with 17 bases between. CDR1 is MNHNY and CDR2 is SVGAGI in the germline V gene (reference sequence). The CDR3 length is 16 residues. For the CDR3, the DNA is TGTGCCAGCAGCTATCAAGCTGAAGTGACCTACAATGAGCAGTTCTTC. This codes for CASSYQAEVTYNEQFF.

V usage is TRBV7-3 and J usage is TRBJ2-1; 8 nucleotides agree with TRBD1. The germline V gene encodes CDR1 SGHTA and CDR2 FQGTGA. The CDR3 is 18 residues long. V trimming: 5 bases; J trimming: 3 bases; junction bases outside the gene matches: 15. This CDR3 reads CASSHEQKETGVYNEQFF. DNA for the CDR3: TGTGCCAGCAGCCACGAGCAAAAGGAGACAGGGGTCTACAATGAGCAGTTCTTC.

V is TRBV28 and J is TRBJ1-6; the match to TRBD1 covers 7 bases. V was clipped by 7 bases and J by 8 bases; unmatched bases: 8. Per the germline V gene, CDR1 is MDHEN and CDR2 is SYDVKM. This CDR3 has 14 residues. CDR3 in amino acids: CASNPGGFDSPLHF. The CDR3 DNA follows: TGTGCCAGCAATCCAGGGGGATTTGATTCACCCCTCCACTTT.

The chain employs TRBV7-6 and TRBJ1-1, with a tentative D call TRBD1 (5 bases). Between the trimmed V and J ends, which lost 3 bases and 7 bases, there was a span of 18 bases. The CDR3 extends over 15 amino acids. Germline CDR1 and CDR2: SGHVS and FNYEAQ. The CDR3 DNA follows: TGTGCCAGCAGCTTCGAATCGGGACCGACCTTTGAAGCTTTCTTT. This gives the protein CASSFESGPTFEAFF.

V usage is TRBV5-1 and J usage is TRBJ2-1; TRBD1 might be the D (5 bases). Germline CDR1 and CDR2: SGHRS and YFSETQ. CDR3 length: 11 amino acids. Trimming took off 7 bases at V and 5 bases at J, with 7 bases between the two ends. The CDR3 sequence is CASQGDNEQFF. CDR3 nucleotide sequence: TGCGCCAGCCAAGGGGACAATGAGCAGTTCTTC.

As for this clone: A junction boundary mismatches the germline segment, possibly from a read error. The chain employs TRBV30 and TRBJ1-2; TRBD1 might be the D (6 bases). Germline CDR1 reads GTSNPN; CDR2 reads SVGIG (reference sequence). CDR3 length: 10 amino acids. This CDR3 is CGTSYYGYTF. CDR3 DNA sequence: TGCGGGACATCATACTATGGCTACACCTTC.

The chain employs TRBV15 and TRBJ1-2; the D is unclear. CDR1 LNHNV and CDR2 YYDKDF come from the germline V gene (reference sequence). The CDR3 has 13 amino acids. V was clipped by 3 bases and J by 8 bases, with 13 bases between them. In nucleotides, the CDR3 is TGTGCCACCAGCAGGTCTGGCAGGCAAGGCTACACCTTC. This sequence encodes CATSRSGRQGYTF.

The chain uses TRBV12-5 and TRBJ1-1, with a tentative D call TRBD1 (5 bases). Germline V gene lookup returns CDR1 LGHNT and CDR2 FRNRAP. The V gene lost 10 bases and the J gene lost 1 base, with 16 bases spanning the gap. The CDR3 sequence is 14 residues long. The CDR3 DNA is TGTGCTACGGGGCGGTCGATCCAGAACACTGAAGCTTTCTTT. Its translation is CATGRSIQNTEAFF.

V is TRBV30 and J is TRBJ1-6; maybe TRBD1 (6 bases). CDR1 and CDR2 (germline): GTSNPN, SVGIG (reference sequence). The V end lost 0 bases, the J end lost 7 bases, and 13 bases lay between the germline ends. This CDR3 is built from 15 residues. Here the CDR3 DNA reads TGTGCCTGGAGTGTACGGGGCAGGGGAAATTCACCCCTCCACTTT. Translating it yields CAWSVRGRGNSPLHF. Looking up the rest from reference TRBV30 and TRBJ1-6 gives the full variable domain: SQTIHQWPATLVQPVGSPLSLECTVEGTSNPNLYWYRQAAGRGLQLLFYSVGIGQISSEVPQNLSASRPQDRQFILSSKKLLLSDSGFYLCAWSVRGRGNSPLHFGNGTRLTVT.

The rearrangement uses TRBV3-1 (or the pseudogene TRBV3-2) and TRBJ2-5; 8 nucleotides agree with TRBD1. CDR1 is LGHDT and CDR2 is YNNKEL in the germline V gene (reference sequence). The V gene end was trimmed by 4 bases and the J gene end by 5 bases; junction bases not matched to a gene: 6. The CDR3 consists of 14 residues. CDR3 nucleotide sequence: TGTGCCAGCAGCCCCCCCAGGGGGCGGGAGACCCAGTACTTC. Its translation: CASSPPRGRETQYF.